The T cell receptor beta chain under discussion was sequenced for a study of blood T cell repertoires in COVID-19. At the level of the study: Sites in the United States, Italy and Spain provided acute and convalescent COVID-19 samples. T cells, B-cell-depleted T cells, or PBMCs provided the cDNA or gDNA that served as material.

The CDR3 consists of 15 residues. The V gene lost 4 bases and the J gene lost 1 base, with 14 bases spanning the gap. CDR1 is SGHRS and CDR2 is YFSETQ in the germline V gene. In the source study's methods: Amplifying reference gene primers gave estimates of nucleated cell counts. TCRdb's table, derived via immunoSEQ multiplex PCR, lists solely in-frame clones and lacks some. The V and J calls and clone size come from that table; D and trimming were worked out from the DNA. The data contain 350,000 to 400,000 clones, 85% to 90% of them singletons. The study assigned cohorts using participant-reported clinical history.

The sample was PBMCs or T cells enriched from blood (not recorded which). The V and J genes are TRBV5-1 and TRBJ1-1; tentative D call: TRBD1 (6 bases). The sequence was collected from a woman aged 30 to 39 with acute COVID-19. CDR3 loop: CASSLPGATNTEAFF. Written as DNA, the CDR3 is TGCGCCAGCAGCCTCCCAGGGGCAACGAACACTGAAGCTTTCTTT.